This T cell receptor (beta chain) was captured by sequencing in a study of CXCR3-negative and CXCR3-positive naive CD8 T cells. The CDR3 is 17 residues long. Germline CDR1 and CDR2: WSHSY and SAAADI. Naivety in CD8+ T cells corresponded to a CD45RO-CCR7+CD27+CD95- phenotype. A note on this clonotype: As yet, its antigen is unknown.

Each TRB cDNA library was prepared by 5' RACE (with UMI labels). TCRdb reanalyzed the 5' RACE reads, giving one entry per CDR3 protein sequence and no DNA. Here the sample table reports 150,000 to 160,000 distinct CDR3 sequences. Study-level points and caveats: Memory cells diverged, while naive CXCR3-positive and CXCR3-negative cells had similar TRBV-TRBJ usage. CXCR3 expression dropped partially after cryopreservation, and most assays relied on fresh PBMCs. Similarly elevated diversity marked both naive subsets, with memory CD8+ cells showing far lower diversity. Higher TRB CDR3 hydrophobicity marked CXCR3-positive naive cells relative to CXCR3-negative naive cells.

The sequenced sample was naive CXCR3+ CD8+ T cells from blood. The sample's subset: CD45RO-CCR7+CD27+CD95- naive CD8+ T cells expressing CXCR3 (TNR3+). The J gene is TRBJ1-1, the V gene TRBV10-2; TCRdb picks TRBD1, but there is no DNA to check that call. The sequence was collected from a human donor in good health. Some clones in this sample may be carry-over from other donors' samples. The CDR3 here is CASSDTTTQGLRTEAFF.